Following are 2 T cell receptor beta chains from one sample sequenced in a study of blood T cell repertoires in COVID-19. TCRdb's table, derived via immunoSEQ multiplex PCR, lists solely in-frame clones and lacks some. This table holds about 290,000 clones, approximately 88% found once. Sequencing input: PBMCs or T cells enriched from blood (not recorded which). These receptors all come from a woman aged 40 to 55 who had recovered from COVID-19.

A single count supports this clone. V and J are TRBV6-5 and TRBJ1-2, with D maybe TRBD1 (6 bases). Trimming took off 6 bases at V and 8 bases at J, with 13 bases between the two ends. CDR3 length equals 12 residues. Per the germline V gene, CDR1 is MNHEY and CDR2 is SVGAGI. This chain's CDR3 is CASSGYREGYTF. DNA for the CDR3: TGTGCCAGCAGCGGCTACAGGGAGGGCTACACCTTC.

J is TRBJ1-2 and V is TRBV3-1 (or the pseudogene TRBV3-2); 7 bases are shared with TRBD1. This CDR3 contains 13 residues. Germline V CDR1 and CDR2: LGHDT, YNNKEL (reference sequence). V lost 1 base and J lost 6; bases outside the gene matches: 2. For the CDR3, the DNA is TGTGCCAGCAGCCAAGGACAGGGACATGGCTACACCTTC. It is translated as CASSQGQGHGYTF.